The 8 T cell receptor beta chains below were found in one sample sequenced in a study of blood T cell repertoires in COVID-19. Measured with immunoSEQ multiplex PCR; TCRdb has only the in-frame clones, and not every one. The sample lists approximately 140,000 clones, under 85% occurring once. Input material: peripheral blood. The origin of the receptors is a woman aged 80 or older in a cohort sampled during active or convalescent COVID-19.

In DNA form, the CDR3 reads TGCGCCAGCAGCCCTTTAGTTAGCGGGGTGGTTCTAGGGACAGATACGCAGTATTTT. This translates into CASSPLVSGVVLGTDTQYF. J is TRBJ2-3 and V is TRBV4-3; 8 bases agree with TRBD2. This CDR3 has 19 residues. V was clipped by 4 bases and J by 3 bases; unmatched bases: 18. Germline V gene sequence: CDR1 LGHNA, CDR2 YSLEER.

The CDR3 region is CASSRTGTGAYNEQFF. The CDR3 DNA follows: TGTGCCAGCAGCCGGACCGGGACAGGGGCATACAATGAGCAGTTCTTC. The chain combines TRBV7-9 with TRBJ2-1, with TRBD1 identical over 10 bases. CDR1 is SEHNR and CDR2 is FQNEAQ in the germline V gene (reference sequence). The ends lost 5 bases at V and 4 bases at J; junction bases unmatched: 8. This CDR3 has 16 residues.

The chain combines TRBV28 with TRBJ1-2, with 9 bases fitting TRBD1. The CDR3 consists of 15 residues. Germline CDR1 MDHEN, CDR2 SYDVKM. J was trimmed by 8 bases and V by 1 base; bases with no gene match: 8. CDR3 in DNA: TGTGCCAGCAGTTTATATTCCCTGGACAGGGGAGGCTACACCTTC. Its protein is CASSLYSLDRGGYTF.

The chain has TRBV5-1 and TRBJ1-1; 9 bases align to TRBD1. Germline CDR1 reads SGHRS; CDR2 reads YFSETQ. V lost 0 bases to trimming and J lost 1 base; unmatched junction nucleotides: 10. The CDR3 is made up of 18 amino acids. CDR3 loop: CASSLAKQGARTNTEAFF. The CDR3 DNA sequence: TGCGCCAGCAGCTTGGCTAAACAGGGGGCGAGGACGAACACTGAAGCTTTCTTT.

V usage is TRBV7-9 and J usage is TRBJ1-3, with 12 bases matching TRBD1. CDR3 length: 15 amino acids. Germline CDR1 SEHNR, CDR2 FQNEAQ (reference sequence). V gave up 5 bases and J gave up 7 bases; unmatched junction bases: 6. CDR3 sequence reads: CASSRGTGGVNTIYF. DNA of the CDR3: TGTGCCAGCAGCCGCGGGACAGGGGGCGTCAACACCATATATTTT.

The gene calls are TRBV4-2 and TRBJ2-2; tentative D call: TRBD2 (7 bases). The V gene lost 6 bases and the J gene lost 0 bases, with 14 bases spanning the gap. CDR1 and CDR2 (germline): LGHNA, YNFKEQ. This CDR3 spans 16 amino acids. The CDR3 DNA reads TGTGCCAGCAGAAGAGGGGGGGGAGCGAACACCGGGGAGCTGTTTTTT. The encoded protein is CASRRGGGANTGELFF.

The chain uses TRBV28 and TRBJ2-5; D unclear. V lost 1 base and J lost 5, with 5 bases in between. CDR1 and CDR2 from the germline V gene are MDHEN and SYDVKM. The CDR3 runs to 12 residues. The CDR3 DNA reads TGTGCCAGCAGTTTATTCTCGGAGACCCAGTACTTC. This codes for CASSLFSETQYF.

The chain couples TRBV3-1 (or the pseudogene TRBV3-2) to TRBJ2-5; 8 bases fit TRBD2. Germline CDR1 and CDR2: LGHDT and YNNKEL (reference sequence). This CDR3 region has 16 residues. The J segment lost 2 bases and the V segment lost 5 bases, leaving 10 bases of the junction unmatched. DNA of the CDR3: TGTGCCAGCAGCATATGGGCGGGGGGAACTCAAGAGACCCAGTACTTC. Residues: CASSIWAGGTQETQYF.